This passage covers 21 T cell receptor beta chains from one sample sequenced in a study of identical twins. TCRdb re-analysed the 5' RACE reads in MiXCR, keeping a single row per CDR3 protein. The profile shows a few hundred thousand distinct CDR3 sequences, roughly 24% of them singletons. These data were also filed under a second study, of T cells expressing NK-cell markers.

The sample comprised CD4+ T cells sorted from blood. These receptors were obtained from a woman aged 18-30 years in good health.

The J gene is TRBJ2-3, the V gene TRBV5-6; 9 bases agree with TRBD1. The CDR3 length is 14 residues. CDR1 and CDR2 from the germline V gene are SGHDT and YYEEEE. The V gene end was trimmed by 4 bases and the J gene end by 5 bases; junction bases not matched to a gene: 5. The CDR3 DNA is TGTGCCAGCAGCGCACCGGACAGGGGAGATACGCAGTATTTT. This encodes CASSAPDRGDTQYF.

This clonotype was observed a handful of times. The rearrangement links TRBV7-2 to TRBJ1-5, with a possible D match to TRBD1 (6 bases). The CDR3 has 14 amino acids. The germline V and J ends were trimmed by 3 bases and 3 bases, with 9 bases remaining between them. In germline, CDR1 is SGHTA, CDR2 FQGNSA. CDR3 DNA: TGTGCCAGCAGCTTTGGACAGTACAATCAGCCCCAGCATTTT. Translating gives CASSFGQYNQPQHF. The variable domain in full, completed from reference TRBV7-2 and TRBJ1-5, reads GAGVSQSPSNKVTEKGKDVELRCDPISGHTALYWYRQSLGQGLEFLIYFQGNSAPDKSGLPSDRFSAERTGGSVSTLTIQRTQQEDSAVYLCASSFGQYNQPQHFGDGTRLSIL.

This clonotype has more than one count but fewer than ten. The chain uses TRBV5-5 and TRBJ2-5; 10 positions match TRBD2. The CDR3 consists of 17 residues. The V gene end was trimmed by 4 bases and the J gene end by 5 bases; junction bases not matched to a gene: 14. Germline V gene sequence: CDR1 SGHKS, CDR2 YYEKEE (reference sequence). The CDR3 region has the DNA TGTGCCAGCAGCCCCCAATTAACTCTAGCGGGAGCGGAGACCCAGTACTTC. Amino acid sequence: CASSPQLTLAGAETQYF.

The chain carries TRBV20-1 and TRBJ2-7; TRBD1 aligns across 11 bases. The CDR3 spans 14 residues. V was pared by 6 bases and J by 2 bases, with 6 bases of the junction left unmatched. Germline-derived CDR1 and CDR2 are DFQATT and SNEGSKA (reference sequence). CDR3 protein: CSARTGQGAYEQYF. CDR3 bases: TGCAGTGCCCGGACGGGACAGGGGGCCTACGAGCAGTACTTC.

In this sample, this clonotype turned up a few times. The rearrangement links TRBV5-6 to TRBJ1-2; 7 bases agree with TRBD1. The CDR3 spans 15 residues. Germline CDR1 SGHDT, CDR2 YYEEEE. Germline trimming cut 1 base from V and 3 bases from J; bases unmatched to any gene: 6. CDR3 amino acids: CASSLSHRGDYGYTF. The CDR3 coding sequence is TGTGCCAGCAGCTTGTCCCACAGGGGAGACTATGGCTACACCTTC.

The chain employs TRBV10-2 and TRBJ2-3; tentatively, D is TRBD1 (5 bases). Germline CDR1 WSHSY, CDR2 SAAADI. The CDR3 has 16 amino acids. Trimming took off 6 bases at V and 0 bases at J, with 16 bases between the two ends. The CDR3 sequence is CASSPGFGASTDTQYF. CDR3 sequence (DNA): TGCGCCAGCAGCCCCGGATTTGGGGCTAGCACAGATACGCAGTATTTT.

The CDR3 bases are TGCAGTGCTAGGGGCCGCTACTACGAGCAGTACTTC. Encoded protein: CSARGRYYEQYF. J is TRBJ2-7 and V is TRBV20-1; the D is unclear. The ends were cut back, 3 bases at V and 3 bases at J, with 9 bases in the middle. This CDR3 comprises 12 residues. Germline V gene sequence: CDR1 DFQATT, CDR2 SNEGSKA (reference sequence).

The sample holds many counts of this clonotype. The V gene is TRBV5-6, the J gene TRBJ2-4; 9 bases map to TRBD2. Germline CDR1 and CDR2: SGHDT and YYEEEE. The CDR3 has 15 residues. Trimming took 4 bases from V and 7 from J; bases not matched to a gene: 9. The CDR3 nucleotides are TGTGCCAGCAGCCCGCGGGGGGGCGAGAGCAACATTCAGTACTTC. It specifies CASSPRGGESNIQYF. The variable domain in full, completed from reference TRBV5-6 and TRBJ2-4, reads DAGVTQSPTHLIKTRGQQVTLRCSPKSGHDTVSWYQQALGQGPQFIFQYYEEEERQRGNFPDRFSGHQFPNYSSELNVNALLLGDSALYLCASSPRGGESNIQYFGAGTRLSVL.

The chain combines TRBV6-1 with TRBJ2-6; D remains unclear. Trimming took 3 bases from V and 0 from J, leaving 9 bases between them. Germline V lookup: CDR1 MNHNS, CDR2 SASEGT. The CDR3 extends over 16 amino acids. CDR3 amino acids: CASSEGSVSGANVLTF. As DNA, the CDR3 is TGTGCCAGCAGTGAGGGGTCCGTCTCTGGGGCCAACGTCCTGACTTTC.

The gene calls are TRBV6-1 and TRBJ2-6; D perhaps matches TRBD1 (5 bases). CDR1 and CDR2 (germline): MNHNS, SASEGT. Trimming pared 7 bases from V and 0 bases from J, leaving 10 bases between. CDR3 length: 15 residues. The DNA for the CDR3 is TGTGCCAGCACCACAGGATCCTCTGGGGCCAACGTCCTGACTTTC. Translating gives CASTTGSSGANVLTF.

The chain uses TRBV7-3 and TRBJ1-2, with D uncertain. Germline V CDR1 and CDR2: SGHTA, FQGTGA. CDR3 length: 13 residues. With 0 bases removed from V and 8 bases from J, the gap between germline ends came to 10 bases. The CDR3 here is CASSLTGSVGYTF. In nucleotides, the CDR3 is TGTGCCAGCAGCTTAACCGGATCCGTAGGCTACACCTTC.

The J gene is TRBJ2-2, the V gene TRBV6-2 or TRBV6-3; either TRBD1 or TRBD2 may supply D (5 bases each). The CDR3 totals 14 residues. CDR1 is MNHEY, CDR2 SVGEGT, per germline. The germline V and J ends were trimmed by 5 bases and 3 bases, with 10 bases remaining between them. CDR3 residues: CASSPLGDTGELFF. The CDR3 region has the DNA TGTGCCAGCAGTCCTTTGGGGGACACCGGGGAGCTGTTTTTT.

This clonotype was detected only a few times. The chain links TRBV12-3 or TRBV12-4 to TRBJ2-1; no clear D. Deletions cut 5 bases from V and 1 base from J, with 9 bases between. CDR3 length: 14 amino acids. The CDR3 bases are TGTGCCAGCAGTCCCCCCCCTTCCTACAATGAGCAGTTCTTC. The encoded protein is CASSPPPSYNEQFF.

The rearrangement links TRBV9 to TRBJ1-5; no definite D call. Trimming removed 0 bases from V and 11 bases from J, with 12 bases in between. The length of the CDR3 is 13 residues. Germline values: CDR1 SGDLS, CDR2 YYNGEE. CDR3 nucleotide sequence: TGTGCCAGCAGCGTAGAAATGGGGTCGGCCCAGCATTTT. Protein product: CASSVEMGSAQHF.

This clonotype was seen a few times. The genes are TRBV6-2 or TRBV6-3 and TRBJ2-2; D remains ambiguous. The CDR3 runs to 13 residues. Looked up from germline, CDR1 is MNHEY and CDR2 is SVGEGT. Trimming took 2 bases from V and 7 from J, leaving 8 bases between them. This CDR3 reads CASSYTWSGELFF. CDR3 bases: TGTGCCAGCAGTTACACTTGGAGCGGGGAGCTGTTTTTT.

The chain recombines TRBV7-9 with TRBJ2-7; D tentatively fits TRBD1 or TRBD2 (5 bases each). Trimming took off 5 bases at V and 5 bases at J, with 22 bases between the two ends. This CDR3 spans 16 amino acids. From germline, CDR1 is SEHNR and CDR2 FQNEAQ (reference sequence). This CDR3 reads CASSTLSGPEAHEQYF. DNA for the CDR3: TGTGCCAGCAGCACCCTTTCGGGGCCCGAAGCCCACGAGCAGTACTTC.

This clonotype was seen more than once but under ten times. The chain joins TRBV9 to TRBJ2-2; maybe TRBD2 (6 bases). The CDR3 totals 17 residues. V shed 0 bases and J shed 3 bases, with 15 bases lying between them. Per germline, CDR1 SGDLS and CDR2 YYNGEE. The CDR3 loop is CASSVGGVNTYTGELFF. CDR3 DNA: TGTGCCAGCAGCGTAGGCGGGGTTAATACCTACACCGGGGAGCTGTTTTTT.

This chain uses TRBV6-5 with TRBJ2-3, with no clear D. Trimming cost V 1 base and J 4 bases, with 12 bases left between them. The length of the CDR3 is 15 residues. Germline CDR1 is MNHEY and CDR2 is SVGAGI. The CDR3 spells CASSYYTAQADTQYF. The CDR3 nucleotides read TGTGCCAGCAGTTACTACACGGCCCAAGCAGATACGCAGTATTTT.

The rearrangement links TRBV20-1 to TRBJ2-3; D tentatively fits TRBD1 or TRBD2 (5 bases each). V was pared by 5 bases and J by 11 bases, with 5 bases between. The CDR3 covers 8 residues. CDR1 is DFQATT and CDR2 is SNEGSKA in the germline V gene (reference sequence). CDR3: CSAGGQYF. CDR3 in DNA: TGCAGTGCTGGGGGGCAGTATTTT.

There are a few counts of this clonotype. The genes are TRBV2 and TRBJ1-4, with D perhaps TRBD1 (5 bases). CDR1 is SNHLY and CDR2 is FYNNEI in the germline V gene. V was clipped by 8 bases and J by 7 bases, with 14 bases between them. The CDR3 runs to 13 residues. CDR3 bases: TGTGCCAGCGACGCGTGGGGGGGTGAAAAACTGTTTTTT. This sequence encodes CASDAWGGEKLFF.

The gene calls are TRBV3-1 and TRBJ2-5; no firm D call. This CDR3 is 15 amino acids long. CDR1 LGHDT and CDR2 YNNKEL come from the germline V gene (reference sequence). V was cut by 5 bases and J by 3 bases, with 16 bases left in between. CDR3 nucleotides: TGTGCCAGCAGCAAAAGGATCCCGTGGAAAGAGACCCAGTACTTC. Residues: CASSKRIPWKETQYF.